Here is one T cell receptor (beta chain) with its context. Study processing details: Cell counts per sample came from amplifying reference gene primers. The method was immunoSEQ multiplex PCR; TCRdb's version includes in-frame clones alone and lacks a portion of them. V and J calls and clone size follow that table, whereas D and trimming were derived from the DNA. The sample has around 200,000 clones; about 91% are singletons. Germline CDR1 and CDR2: KGHDR and SFDVKD. J lost 5 bases, V lost 1 base, and 4 bases had no gene match. This CDR3 comprises 16 residues. This record comes from a study of blood T cell repertoires in COVID-19. Study-level background: Donors in the United States, Italy and Spain gave samples during acute or convalescent COVID-19.

The participants were between about 18 and 89 years old and came from roughly 25 US areas. The sample was PBMCs or T cells enriched from blood (not recorded which). This sequence joins TRBV24-1 and TRBJ2-2; 9 bases line up with TRBD1. The source is a man aged 18 to 30 with acute COVID-19. The DNA for the CDR3 is TGTGCCACCAGTGATTTTGAGACAGGGGGTACCGGGGAGCTGTTTTTT. Amino acids: CATSDFETGGTGELFF.